Detailed here is one T cell receptor beta chain. The data stem from a study of shared T cell receptors in the human thymus. Profiled with immunoSEQ multiplex PCR; TCRdb holds only in-frame clones, not every one. This table holds over 65,000 clones, about 95% found once. This CDR3 is 10 amino acids long. The source is a human donor. Sequencing used thymocytes. This chain joins TRBV12-1 and TRBJ1-1. TRBV12-1 is a documented pseudogene. The CDR3 reads CASSTGEAFF. CDR3 DNA: TGTGCCAGCAGCACCGGGGAAGCTTTCTTT.